This T cell receptor (beta chain) was documented in a study of T cells in narcolepsy. General study results and limits: HCRT-specific and TRIB2-specific autoreactive clonotypes appeared among same-patient CSF and blood CD4+ clonotypes. Some memory CD4+ repertoires had no autoreactive clone sequences.

The CDR3 length is 18 residues. Germline V gives CDR1 MRHNA, CDR2 SNTAGT. V lost 3 bases and J lost 3; bases outside the gene matches: 11. Concerning this clone: Its antigen is unknown.

Using immunoSEQ multiplex PCR, the repertoire was profiled, and TCRdb retains in-frame clones only, with some absent. The table shows fewer than 30,000 clones, with roughly 85% occurring only once. This chain links TRBV6-4 with TRBJ2-6; 7 positions agree with TRBD1. Source material: CD45RA- memory CD4+ T cells from PBMCs. The receptor was isolated from a human donor with narcolepsy. The CDR3 DNA sequence: TGTGCCAGCAGTGATCGGTCAGGGGGTAGAGGTGGGGCCAACGTCCTGACTTTC. Encoded protein: CASSDRSGGRGGANVLTF.